This TCR beta chain was captured in a study of regulatory T cells in long-lasting Graves disease. Study summary: Graves' cases, newly diagnosed, had used antithyroid drugs under 3 months.

V dropped 4 bases and J dropped 4; count of bases not matched to a gene: 12. The CDR3 is 16 amino acids. Assembly of TCR beta libraries relied on iRepertoire HTBI primers together with Arm-PCR of CDR3 regions. TCRdb re-called the multiplex PCR reads with MiXCR, one entry per CDR3 protein. The data contain around 320,000 distinct CDR3 sequences, approximately 15% of them singletons. Regarding time point: newly diagnosed GD, antithyroid drugs for less than 3 months. Extracted RNA from PBMCs served as the source of the TCR library. These data also formed part of another study, on T cells in Graves' hyperthyroidism and ophthalmopathy.

This TCR came from a man aged 40-50 years with Graves disease. The sample was peripheral blood mononuclear cells (PBMCs), taken at new diagnosis, from a patient treated with antithyroid drugs. The chain has TRBV12-3 or TRBV12-4 and TRBJ2-7, with 8 bases fitting TRBD1. The CDR3 is CASSSRGRWIGYEQYF. The CDR3 nucleotides are TGTGCCAGCAGTTCCAGGGGGCGATGGATTGGATACGAGCAGTACTTC.